This entry lists 14 T cell receptor beta chains sequenced from one sample in a study of neoadjuvant anti-PD-1 for oral cavity cancer. Time point meaning: after neoadjuvant nivolumab, at surgical resection. Measured with immunoSEQ multiplex PCR; TCRdb has only the in-frame clones, and not every one. This sample carries just over 9,000 clones, 60% to 75% of them seen once, and the ten largest clones take 4.2%. Sequenced here: PBMCs, sampled after nivolumab (anti-PD-1) treatment. These receptor sequences come from a person aged 35 to 85 with oral cavity squamous cell carcinoma.

This chain connects TRBV9 to TRBJ1-2; no definite D call. The CDR3 runs to 16 residues. Germline CDR1 SGDLS, CDR2 YYNGEE. V was pared by 3 bases and J by 4 bases, with 19 bases between. The DNA for the CDR3 is TGTGCCAGCAGCGATTTTGTAAAGAGGAGGGCCTATGGCTACACCTTC. Translated: CASSDFVKRRAYGYTF.

V usage is TRBV5-4 and J usage is TRBJ2-7; TRBD1 might be the D (5 bases). Trimming removed 4 bases at V and 7 bases at J, with 9 bases between. The CDR3 extends over 11 amino acids. Germline lookup yields CDR1 SGHNT and CDR2 YYREEE (reference sequence). The CDR3 DNA sequence: TGTGCCAGCAGCCAGGGTCAAGAGCAGTACTTC. Encoded protein: CASSQGQEQYF.

The chain has TRBV10-1 and TRBJ2-4, with TRBD1 matching over 7 bases. The CDR3 spans 14 residues. Trimming at V came to 0 bases and at J to 6 bases, leaving 2 bases not matched to a gene. Germline V gene sequence: CDR1 WNHNN, CDR2 SYGVQD (reference sequence). The CDR3 protein is CASSESTGSNIQYF. DNA for the CDR3: TGCGCCAGCAGTGAGTCGACAGGGTCAAACATTCAGTACTTC.

The chain couples TRBV5-4 to TRBJ2-6; the match to TRBD1 covers 10 bases. The V gene's germline CDR1 is SGHNT and CDR2 YYREEE (reference sequence). This CDR3 has 18 residues. The ends lost 2 bases at V and 2 bases at J; junction bases unmatched: 7. The CDR3: CASSFGTGVFPGANVLTF. The CDR3 DNA sequence: TGTGCCAGCAGCTTCGGGACAGGGGTTTTTCCTGGGGCCAACGTCCTGACTTTC. The variable domain in full, with the rest retrieved from reference TRBV5-4 and TRBJ2-6, is ETGVTQSPTHLIKTRGQQVTLRCSSQSGHNTVSWYQQALGQGPQFIFQYYREEENGRGNFPPRFSGLQFPNYSSELNVNALELDDSALYLCASSFGTGVFPGANVLTFGAGSRLTVL.

The rearrangement joins TRBV5-5 to TRBJ1-2; D ambiguous. This CDR3 is 14 amino acids long. Germline CDR1 reads SGHKS; CDR2 reads YYEKEE (reference sequence). Trimming removed 3 bases from V and 4 bases from J, with 13 bases in between. The DNA of the CDR3 is TGTGCCAGCAGCTCCCCGGGGTACAGCTATGGCTACACCTTC. Translated, it gives CASSSPGYSYGYTF.

This chain connects TRBV14 to TRBJ2-7; D is uncertain. The CDR3 contains 12 residues. Germline-derived CDR1 and CDR2 are SGHDN and FVKESK. Trimming took off 3 bases at V and 3 bases at J, with 6 bases between the two ends. CDR3 sequence: CASSHSRYEQYF. The CDR3 DNA reads TGTGCCAGCAGCCACTCTCGCTACGAGCAGTACTTC.

The chain couples TRBV6-1 to TRBJ1-1; possible D gene TRBD1, 5 bases. Between the trimmed V and J ends, which lost 4 bases and 0 bases, there was a span of 9 bases. Germline values: CDR1 MNHNS, CDR2 SASEGT. The CDR3 is 14 residues long. As DNA, the CDR3 is TGTGCCAGCAGTGCGGGGGTCATGAACACTGAAGCTTTCTTT. Translating it yields CASSAGVMNTEAFF.

This clone was seen a handful of times. The V call is TRBV13, the J call TRBJ1-3; D gene unclear. The V end was cut by 7 bases, the J end by 3 bases, with 13 bases between. The CDR3 covers 14 residues. In germline, CDR1 is PRHDT, CDR2 FYEKMQ (reference sequence). The CDR3 spells CASTSGRGGNTIYF. The CDR3 DNA follows: TGTGCCAGCACCTCTGGGAGAGGTGGAAACACCATATATTTT.

V gene TRBV5-5 combines with J gene TRBJ1-1; D not resolved. Trimming removed 0 bases at V and 1 base at J, with 7 bases between. The length of the CDR3 is 14 residues. Germline CDR1 is SGHKS and CDR2 is YYEKEE (reference sequence). The CDR3: CASSLALWNTEAFF. DNA of the CDR3: TGTGCCAGCAGCTTGGCCTTGTGGAACACTGAAGCTTTCTTT.

This clone appeared once. This chain links TRBV29-1 with TRBJ2-7; D perhaps matches TRBD1 (6 bases). The CDR3 sequence is 12 residues long. Germline CDR1 and CDR2: SQVTM and ANQGSEA. Trimming shortened V by 6 bases and J by 4 bases, and 13 bases separated the two germline ends. The CDR3 here is CSVLTGTYEQYF. CDR3 coding DNA: TGCAGCGTCCTTACAGGGACATACGAGCAGTACTTC.

The rearrangement uses TRBV9 and TRBJ1-1, with D uncertain. The CDR3 extends over 12 amino acids. The germline gives CDR1 SGDLS, CDR2 YYNGEE. Trimming shortened V by 0 bases and J by 9 bases, and 9 bases separated the two germline ends. CDR3 coding DNA: TGTGCCAGCAGCGTAGATGGAGGGAAAGCTTTCTTT. Encoded protein: CASSVDGGKAFF.

The V and J genes are TRBV11-2 and TRBJ2-7; D is possibly TRBD1 (6 bases). Germline CDR1 is SGHAT and CDR2 is FQNNGV. CDR3 size: 14 residues. V lost 3 bases to trimming and J lost 3 bases, with 12 bases between them. CDR3 sequence: CASSFTQGSYEQYF. Written as DNA, the CDR3 is TGTGCCAGCAGCTTTACACAGGGTAGCTACGAGCAGTACTTC.

This chain connects TRBV7-9 to TRBJ1-2; TRBD1 aligns across 9 bases. The junction had 7 bases not matched to a gene; V was cut back by 7 bases and J by 4 bases. CDR1 is SEHNR, CDR2 FQNEAQ, per germline (reference sequence). The CDR3 covers 14 residues. The CDR3 protein is CASNPPGQGYGYTF. CDR3 DNA: TGTGCCAGCAATCCACCGGGACAGGGCTATGGCTACACCTTC.

The rearrangement links TRBV6-1 to TRBJ1-1, with D perhaps TRBD1 (5 bases). This CDR3 spans 13 amino acids. V lost 2 bases to trimming and J lost 7 bases, with 11 bases between them. The germline gives CDR1 MNHNS, CDR2 SASEGT. Here the CDR3 DNA reads TGTGCCAGCAGTGAATGGGGCAGGGTTGAAGCTTTCTTT. Protein: CASSEWGRVEAFF.